These 28 T cell receptor beta chains share one sample of origin, sequenced in a study of cytomegalovirus exposure and HLA in healthy donors. Amplification used 60 Vbeta primers and 13 Jbeta primers. Generated by immunoSEQ multiplex PCR, the TCRdb table keeps only in-frame clones and is missing some. Its clone listing holds tens of thousands of clones. Source material: PBMCs. The origin of the receptors is a man aged 45-65 years in good health and CMV-seropositive.

The CDR3 nucleotides are TGCGCCAGCAGCCAAAATGTTCAGGGACTAGCGACGAACACCGGGGAGCTGTTTTTT. Protein sequence: CASSQNVQGLATNTGELFF. The chain links TRBV4-3 to TRBJ2-2, with 10 bases that match TRBD2. Looked up from germline, CDR1 is LGHNA and CDR2 is YSLEER. After removal of 2 bases from V and 0 bases from J, the junction contained 9 bases not matched to a gene. The CDR3 has 19 residues.

V usage is TRBV2 and J usage is TRBJ2-1; 8 bases are a match to TRBD2. The CDR3 covers 12 residues. V lost 6 bases, J lost 10 bases, and 5 bases stayed unmatched. CDR1 is SNHLY, CDR2 FYNNEI, per germline. Here the CDR3 reads CASSPTSGEQFF. The CDR3 nucleotides read TGTGCCAGCAGCCCAACTAGCGGCGAGCAGTTCTTC.

V usage is TRBV7-2 and J usage is TRBJ2-4; 8 bases map to TRBD2. The CDR3 sequence is 16 residues long. Germline CDR1 is SGHTA and CDR2 is FQGNSA. Trimming cost V 5 bases and J 6 bases; bases outside gene matches: 12. The CDR3 sequence is CASSNEPGLGGNIQYF. For the CDR3, the DNA is TGTGCCAGCAGCAATGAACCGGGACTAGGGGGAAACATTCAGTACTTC.

The rearrangement uses TRBV10-3 and TRBJ1-2; 7 bases are a match to TRBD1. The V gene end was trimmed by 2 bases and the J gene end by 2 bases; junction bases not matched to a gene: 2. The germline V gene encodes CDR1 ENHRY and CDR2 SYGVKD. This CDR3 has 14 residues. The CDR3 DNA follows: TGTGCCATCAGTGAGAGAGGGGGCAACTATGGCTACACCTTC. Its translation is CAISERGGNYGYTF.

The V call is TRBV6-5, the J call TRBJ1-5; TRBD1 is a possible D gene (5 bases). Per the germline V gene, CDR1 is MNHEY and CDR2 is SVGAGI. The CDR3 sequence is 15 residues long. Trimming left V 2 bases short and J 4 bases short, with 12 bases between. The CDR3 spells CASSYAAGSNQPQHF. CDR3 nucleotide sequence: TGTGCCAGCAGTTACGCGGCAGGGTCAAATCAGCCCCAGCATTTT.

This chain joins TRBV18 and TRBJ2-3; D is unclear. From germline, CDR1 is KGHSH and CDR2 LQKENI. The CDR3 covers 12 residues. The germline V and J ends were trimmed by 2 bases and 4 bases, with 4 bases remaining between them. CDR3 loop: CASSPGPDTQYF. The DNA of the CDR3 is TGTGCCAGCTCACCAGGCCCAGATACGCAGTATTTT. The variable domain in full, with the rest retrieved from reference TRBV18 and TRBJ2-3, is NAGVMQNPRHLVRRRGQEARLRCSPMKGHSHVYWYRQLPEEGLKFMVYLQKENIIDESGMPKERFSAEFPKEGPSILRIQQVVRGDSAAYFCASSPGPDTQYFGPGTRLTVL.

The chain combines TRBV9 with TRBJ2-1, with 12 bases identical to TRBD2. The CDR3 length is 15 residues. V gave up 3 bases and J gave up 9 bases; unmatched junction bases: 7. Germline V lookup: CDR1 SGDLS, CDR2 YYNGEE. The CDR3 spells CASSASGRALGEQFF. DNA of the CDR3: TGTGCCAGCAGCGCTAGCGGGAGGGCCCTTGGTGAGCAGTTCTTC.

The CDR3 sequence: CASSQVGGGTVGSSYTF. The CDR3 region has the DNA TGTGCCAGCAGCCAAGTCGGGGGGGGGACAGTGGGTTCGAGCTACACCTTC. The genes are TRBV4-2 and TRBJ1-2, with 7 bases fitting TRBD1. Germline values: CDR1 LGHNA, CDR2 YNFKEQ. The CDR3 length is 17 residues. V lost 1 base to trimming and J lost 9 bases; unmatched junction nucleotides: 17.

CDR3 bases: TGTGCCAGCAGCTTAGGTGGACAGGGGGAGCAGTACGTC. Translated: CASSLGGQGEQYV. The genes are TRBV7-9 and TRBJ2-7; 9 nucleotides agree with TRBD1. CDR3 length: 13 residues. The V gene end was trimmed by 1 base and the J gene end by 7 bases; junction bases not matched to a gene: 2. From germline, CDR1 is SEHNR and CDR2 FQNEAQ (reference sequence).

This chain links TRBV7-2 with TRBJ2-5; TRBD2 agrees at 10 bases. The germline V gene has CDR1 SGHTA and CDR2 FQGNSA. V lost 2 bases to trimming and J lost 4 bases; unmatched junction nucleotides: 1. CDR3 length equals 14 residues. This CDR3 reads CASSLRTSGETQYF. CDR3 nucleotide sequence: TGTGCCAGCAGCTTAAGGACTAGCGGAGAGACCCAGTACTTC.

The chain links TRBV7-6 to TRBJ1-1, with D perhaps TRBD1 (6 bases). From germline, CDR1 is SGHVS and CDR2 FNYEAQ. The V and J ends lost 5 bases and 0 bases respectively, with 13 bases between them. The CDR3 consists of 15 residues. CDR3 in DNA: TGTGCCAGCAGCCCAGCTGGACAGATGAACACTGAAGCTTTCTTT. It yields the protein CASSPAGQMNTEAFF.

The rearrangement joins TRBV30 to TRBJ2-3; the match to TRBD1 covers 8 bases. V dropped 5 bases and J dropped 4; count of bases not matched to a gene: 8. Germline loops: CDR1 GTSNPN, CDR2 SVGIG (reference sequence). There are 14 residues in the CDR3. Here the CDR3 reads CAWSPGGAADTQYF. CDR3 in DNA: TGTGCCTGGTCCCCAGGGGGCGCGGCAGATACGCAGTATTTT.

The CDR3 DNA reads as TGTGCCATCAGTGAGTCGATGGGACTAGCACAAACCGGGGAGCTGTTTTTT. It yields the protein CAISESMGLAQTGELFF. J is TRBJ2-2 and V is TRBV10-3; the match to TRBD2 covers 9 bases. From germline, CDR1 is ENHRY and CDR2 SYGVKD. The length of the CDR3 is 17 residues. V lost 0 bases and J lost 5; bases outside the gene matches: 7.

The chain is built from TRBV10-3 and TRBJ2-2; 11 bases line up with TRBD2. The germline CDR1 and CDR2 sequences are ENHRY and SYGVKD. After removal of 7 bases from V and 4 bases from J, the junction contained 11 bases not matched to a gene. The CDR3 is 17 residues long. The CDR3 nucleotides are TGTGCCATCACCAAGGGACTAGCGGACTGGGGCACCGGGGAGCTGTTTTTT. Translated: CAITKGLADWGTGELFF.

The chain carries TRBV4-2 and TRBJ1-1; the D is unclear. The CDR3 length is 12 residues. Trimming shortened V by 5 bases and J by 5 bases, and 9 bases separated the two germline ends. Germline V gives CDR1 LGHNA, CDR2 YNFKEQ. The DNA for the CDR3 is TGTGCCAGCAGCAGCGCGACGACTGAAGCTTTCTTT. Its translation is CASSSATTEAFF.

The CDR3 DNA is TGTGCCAGCAGCGTAGCTGGGGGACTAGCCGGGGAGCTGTTTTTT. It translates to CASSVAGGLAGELFF. The chain carries TRBV9 and TRBJ2-2; 8 nucleotides match TRBD2. V lost 0 bases, J lost 6 bases, and 4 bases stayed unmatched. The CDR3 sequence is 15 residues long. The germline CDR1 and CDR2 sequences are SGDLS and YYNGEE.

The V and J genes are TRBV6-5 and TRBJ2-1, with TRBD2 matching 12 bases. Per germline, CDR1 MNHEY and CDR2 SVGAGI. This CDR3 has 16 amino acids. The V gene end was trimmed by 2 bases and the J gene end by 8 bases; junction bases not matched to a gene: 7. CDR3 residues: CASSYLTSGSGYEQFF. The CDR3 nucleotides read TGTGCCAGCAGTTACCTGACTAGCGGGAGCGGCTATGAGCAGTTCTTC.

The gene calls are TRBV6-5 and TRBJ2-7; TRBD2 matches 8 bases. Germline CDR1 and CDR2: MNHEY and SVGAGI. Trimming cost V 5 bases and J 6 bases; bases outside gene matches: 9. This CDR3 spans 14 amino acids. The CDR3: CASSGGTRFAEQYF. The DNA for the CDR3 is TGTGCCAGCAGTGGGGGGACTAGATTTGCCGAGCAGTACTTC.

The gene calls are TRBV27 and TRBJ1-5, with TRBD1 identical over 10 bases. The trim removed 4 bases at V and 5 bases at J, leaving 8 bases unmatched. The CDR3 is 16 amino acids. Germline V lookup: CDR1 MNHEY, CDR2 SMNVEV (reference sequence). The CDR3 nucleotides are TGTGCCAGCAGTTCCCTAGCCGGGACAGGGGATCAGCCCCAGCATTTT. Encoded protein: CASSSLAGTGDQPQHF.

The rearrangement uses TRBV6-1 and TRBJ1-4, with D perhaps TRBD1 (5 bases). Germline V gene lookup returns CDR1 MNHNS and CDR2 SASEGT. The CDR3 sequence is 13 residues long. V lost 7 bases and J 8 bases, leaving 14 bases between the germline ends. CDR3 DNA: TGTGCCAGCACCCCGGGGGAGGCGGAAAAACTGTTTTTT. Its translation is CASTPGEAEKLFF.

The chain employs TRBV7-8 and TRBJ1-1, with 7 positions matching TRBD1. The V gene end was trimmed by 3 bases and the J gene end by 4 bases; junction bases not matched to a gene: 2. The CDR3 totals 13 residues. Germline V CDR1 and CDR2: SGHVS, FQNEAQ. CDR3 in amino acids: CASSFTGATEAFF. The CDR3 DNA follows: TGTGCCAGCAGCTTCACAGGGGCCACTGAAGCTTTCTTT.

CDR3 nucleotides: TGTGCCAGCTCACCACTCATGAACACTGAAGCTTTCTTT. Translation gives CASSPLMNTEAFF. This rearrangement joins TRBV18 to TRBJ1-1; D unclear. Trimming took off 1 base at V and 0 bases at J, with 3 bases between the two ends. CDR3 size: 13 residues. From germline, CDR1 is KGHSH and CDR2 LQKENI.

The gene calls are TRBV30 and TRBJ1-2; the match to TRBD1 covers 7 bases. Germline values: CDR1 GTSNPN, CDR2 SVGIG (reference sequence). Trimming removed 2 bases from V and 5 bases from J; junction bases left unmatched: 14. The CDR3 contains 16 residues. Here the CDR3 DNA reads TGTGCCTGGAGTCCAGGGACAGCGCCCGCCTTGTATGGCTACACCTTC. This encodes CAWSPGTAPALYGYTF. Supplemented by reference TRBV30 and TRBJ1-2, the full variable domain reads SQTIHQWPATLVQPVGSPLSLECTVEGTSNPNLYWYRQAAGRGLQLLFYSVGIGQISSEVPQNLSASRPQDRQFILSSKKLLLSDSGFYLCAWSPGTAPALYGYTFGSGTRLTVV.

V usage is TRBV5-1 and J usage is TRBJ2-5; D remains ambiguous. V gave up 0 bases and J gave up 2 bases, with 11 bases separating them. The CDR3 has 15 residues. In germline, CDR1 is SGHRS, CDR2 YFSETQ. The CDR3 loop is CASSLVRQLQETQYF. In nucleotides, the CDR3 is TGCGCCAGCAGCTTGGTGCGGCAGTTACAAGAGACCCAGTACTTC.

This chain joins TRBV15 and TRBJ2-1; 8 nucleotides agree with TRBD1. Germline V gene data show CDR1 as LNHNV and CDR2 as YYDKDF (reference sequence). The CDR3 loop spans 14 amino acids. Unmatched junction bases numbered 5, after V lost 5 bases and J lost 5 bases. The CDR3 coding sequence is TGTGCCACCAGCCCGGACAGGGTGGACAATGAGCAGTTCTTC. This sequence encodes CATSPDRVDNEQFF.

V usage is TRBV7-2 and J usage is TRBJ1-5; no clear D. The length of the CDR3 is 13 residues. V dropped 5 bases and J dropped 4 bases, with 9 bases sitting between them. CDR1 is SGHTA and CDR2 is FQGNSA in the germline V gene. The CDR3 DNA is TGTGCCAGCAGCCTTGACATTAATCAGCCCCAGCATTTT. Its translation is CASSLDINQPQHF.

This chain joins TRBV7-9 and TRBJ2-7; 7 positions agree with TRBD2. Germline V gene sequence: CDR1 SEHNR, CDR2 FQNEAQ (reference sequence). V was clipped by 4 bases and J by 2 bases; unmatched bases: 8. This CDR3 is 15 amino acids long. CDR3 coding DNA: TGTGCCAGCAGCTCCCCCGGGAGGAGCGCCTACGAGCAGTACTTC. Translation: CASSSPGRSAYEQYF. Complete variable domain (other parts from reference TRBV7-9 and TRBJ2-7): DTGVSQNPRHKITKRGQNVTFRCDPISEHNRLYWYRQTLGQGPEFLTYFQNEAQLEKSRLLSDRFSAERPKGSFSTLEIQRTEQGDSAMYLCASSSPGRSAYEQYFGPGTRLTVT.

V is TRBV7-9 and J is TRBJ1-5; TRBD1 aligns across 9 bases. J was trimmed by 4 bases and V by 4 bases; bases with no gene match: 11. Germline V CDR1 and CDR2: SEHNR, FQNEAQ (reference sequence). The CDR3 totals 17 residues. The CDR3 coding sequence is TGTGCCAGCAGCTCGGGATCAGCCGGGACAGGGAATCAGCCCCAGCATTTT. Amino acid sequence: CASSSGSAGTGNQPQHF.